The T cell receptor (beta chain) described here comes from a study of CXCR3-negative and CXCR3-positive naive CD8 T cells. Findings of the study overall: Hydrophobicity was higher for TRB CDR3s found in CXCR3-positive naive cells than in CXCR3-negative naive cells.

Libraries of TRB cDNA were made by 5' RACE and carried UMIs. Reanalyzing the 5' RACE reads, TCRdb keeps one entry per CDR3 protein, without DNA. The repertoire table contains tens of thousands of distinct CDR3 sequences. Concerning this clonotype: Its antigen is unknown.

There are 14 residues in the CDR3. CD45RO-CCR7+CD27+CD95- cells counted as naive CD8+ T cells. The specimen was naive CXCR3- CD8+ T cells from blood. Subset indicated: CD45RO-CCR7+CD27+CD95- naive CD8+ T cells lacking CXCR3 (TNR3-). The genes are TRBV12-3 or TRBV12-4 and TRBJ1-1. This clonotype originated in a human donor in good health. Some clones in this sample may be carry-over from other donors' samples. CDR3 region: CASSFGATNTEAFF.